This TCR beta chain was recovered during a study of CD8 T cells in ankylosing spondylitis. Overall study findings and caveats: The study identified a TCR beta motif of under ten highly homologous variants that appeared characteristic of ankylosing spondylitis blood. CD8+ cells made up the disease-linked clones, which were relatively rare in peripheral blood. Reportedly, matched ankylosing spondylitis synovial fluid was significantly enriched for disease-linked clones.

This clonotype was found many times. Its matching antigen is unknown. The CDR3 length is 16 residues. V lost 5 bases, J lost 0 bases, and 3 bases stayed unmatched. Germline V gene data show CDR1 as SGHRS and CDR2 as YFSETQ. TCRdb passed the 5' RACE reads through MiXCR, listing each CDR3 protein once. The sample holds 150,000 to 200,000 distinct CDR3 sequences, roughly 12% seen once. The source is a male donor with ankylosing spondylitis or in good health (not recorded which). This chain joins TRBV5-1 and TRBJ2-1; TRBD2 matches at 12 bases. The material sequenced was blood, either unsorted or a sorted T cell fraction (not recorded which). The CDR3 spells CASRRTSGNSYNEQFF. Here the CDR3 DNA reads TGCGCCAGCAGGAGGACTAGCGGGAACTCCTACAATGAGCAGTTCTTC.